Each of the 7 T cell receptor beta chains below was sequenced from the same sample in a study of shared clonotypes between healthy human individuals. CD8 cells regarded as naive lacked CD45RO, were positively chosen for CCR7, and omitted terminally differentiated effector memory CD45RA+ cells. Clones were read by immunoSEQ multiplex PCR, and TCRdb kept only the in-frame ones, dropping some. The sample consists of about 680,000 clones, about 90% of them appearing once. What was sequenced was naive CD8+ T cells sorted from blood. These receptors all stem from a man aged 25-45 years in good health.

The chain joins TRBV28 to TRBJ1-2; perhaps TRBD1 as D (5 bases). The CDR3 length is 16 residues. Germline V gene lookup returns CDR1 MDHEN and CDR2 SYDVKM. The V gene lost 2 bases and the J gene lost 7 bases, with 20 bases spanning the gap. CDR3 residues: CASSLTGRGGVTGYTF. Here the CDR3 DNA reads TGTGCCAGCAGTTTAACAGGAAGGGGCGGGGTCACTGGCTACACCTTC.

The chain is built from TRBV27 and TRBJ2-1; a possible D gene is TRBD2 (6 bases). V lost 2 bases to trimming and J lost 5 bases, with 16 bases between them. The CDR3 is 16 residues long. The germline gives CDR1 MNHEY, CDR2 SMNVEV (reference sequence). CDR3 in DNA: TGTGCCAGCAGTTTAAATGTTGGAGGGTACAACAATGAGCAGTTCTTC. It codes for CASSLNVGGYNNEQFF.

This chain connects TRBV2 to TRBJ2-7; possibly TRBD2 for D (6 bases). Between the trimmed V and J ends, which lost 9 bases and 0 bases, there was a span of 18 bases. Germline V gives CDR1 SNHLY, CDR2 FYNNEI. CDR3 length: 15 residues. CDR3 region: CARNSDYSNSYEQYF. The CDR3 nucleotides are TGTGCCAGAAATTCGGACTATTCAAACTCCTACGAGCAGTACTTC.

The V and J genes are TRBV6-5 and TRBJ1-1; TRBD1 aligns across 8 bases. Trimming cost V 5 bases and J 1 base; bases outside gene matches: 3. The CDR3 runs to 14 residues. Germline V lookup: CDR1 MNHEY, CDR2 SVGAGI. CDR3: CASSLQGANTEAFF. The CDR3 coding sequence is TGTGCCAGCAGTCTGCAGGGGGCGAACACTGAAGCTTTCTTT.

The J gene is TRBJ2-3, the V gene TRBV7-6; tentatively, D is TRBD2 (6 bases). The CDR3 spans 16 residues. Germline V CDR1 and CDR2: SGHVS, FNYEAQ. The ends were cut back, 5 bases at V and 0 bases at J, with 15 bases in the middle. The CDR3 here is CASSNLLASSTDTQYF. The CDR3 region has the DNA TGTGCCAGCAGCAACCTCCTAGCGTCTAGCACAGATACGCAGTATTTT.

CDR3: CASSQDPSGSNEQFF. CDR3 DNA: TGTGCCAGCAGCCAAGATCCTAGCGGGAGCAATGAGCAGTTCTTC. The chain is built from TRBV4-2 and TRBJ2-1, with 10 bases matching TRBD2. V dropped 0 bases and J dropped 6; count of bases not matched to a gene: 2. Germline V gene sequence: CDR1 LGHNA, CDR2 YNFKEQ. The CDR3 extends over 15 amino acids.

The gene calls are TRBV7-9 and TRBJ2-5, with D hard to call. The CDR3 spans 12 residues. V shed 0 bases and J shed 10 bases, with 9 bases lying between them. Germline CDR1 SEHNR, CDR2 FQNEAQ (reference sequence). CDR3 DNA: TGTGCCAGCAGCTTAGCGTACAGTGGCCAGTACTTC. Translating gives CASSLAYSGQYF.